Shown below are 26 T cell receptor beta chains from a single sample sequenced in a study of Ad26.COV2.S vaccination and SARS-CoV-2 variants listed by TCRdb under 2021. The method was the immunoSEQ multiplex PCR assay. This is the immuneACCESS table as TCRdb keeps it, with only in-frame sequences that have V and J called. A part of the clones is gone; compared with another copy, unresolved V genes explain less than half, and the rest is unexplained. The sample records some 350,000 clones, about 91% of which are singletons. The top ten clonotypes cover 3.9% of the sample. The time point label here, explained by the study, means: individuals recovered from natural SARS-CoV-2 infection. The sample in question was peripheral blood, obtained after recovery from COVID-19. Source of these receptors: a human donor who had recovered from COVID-19.

The chain links TRBV11-2 to TRBJ2-6; 8 bases match TRBD1. The CDR3 is 17 amino acids. Germline V CDR1 and CDR2: SGHAT, FQNNGV. Trimming removed 6 bases from V and 0 bases from J; junction bases left unmatched: 7. CDR3 sequence reads: CASRTGTGASGANVLTF. The CDR3 bases are TGTGCCAGCAGAACCGGGACAGGTGCCTCTGGGGCCAACGTCCTGACTTTC.

The rearrangement links TRBV7-8 to TRBJ2-2; no clear D gene. With 4 bases removed from V and 7 bases from J, the gap between germline ends came to 10 bases. The CDR3 is made up of 13 amino acids. CDR1 SGHVS and CDR2 FQNEAQ come from the germline V gene. The CDR3 sequence: CASSSRPDGELFF. In DNA, the CDR3 is TGTGCCAGCAGCTCCCGACCTGACGGGGAGCTGTTTTTT. Combining the CDR3 with reference TRBV7-8 and TRBJ2-2 gives the whole variable domain GAGVSQSPRYKVAKRGQDVALRCDPISGHVSLFWYQQALGQGPEFLTYFQNEAQLDKSGLPSDRFFAERPEGSVSTLKIQRTQQEDSAVYLCASSSRPDGELFFGEGSRLTVL.

The chain uses TRBV5-5 and TRBJ1-1; D unclear. The CDR3 sequence is 13 residues long. Trimming pared 5 bases from V and 0 bases from J, leaving 8 bases between. Germline V CDR1 and CDR2: SGHKS, YYEKEE (reference sequence). The CDR3 nucleotides read TGTGCCAGCAGTTACACAGTGAACACTGAAGCTTTCTTT. Translated, it gives CASSYTVNTEAFF.

The J gene is TRBJ1-1, the V gene TRBV7-8; D gene uncertain. Germline V lookup: CDR1 SGHVS, CDR2 FQNEAQ. The CDR3 is 15 amino acids. With 5 bases removed from V and 3 bases from J, the gap between germline ends came to 16 bases. DNA of the CDR3: TGTGCCAGCAGCGACTTGGCCGCCGGGGACACTGAAGCTTTCTTT. It codes for CASSDLAAGDTEAFF.

V gene TRBV6-5 combines with J gene TRBJ2-1, with 10 bases that match TRBD2. Germline CDR1 reads MNHEY; CDR2 reads SVGAGI. After removal of 5 bases from V and 9 bases from J, the junction contained 7 bases not matched to a gene. CDR3 length: 14 amino acids. The CDR3, as DNA: TGTGCCAGCAGTCGAAGCGGGGGGGCTGGTGAGCAGTTCTTC. It encodes CASSRSGGAGEQFF.

The chain joins TRBV7-2 to TRBJ1-6, with TRBD1 matching over 9 bases. This CDR3 region has 14 residues. V lost 5 bases, J lost 10 bases, and 6 bases stayed unmatched. The germline V gene encodes CDR1 SGHTA and CDR2 FQGNSA. The CDR3 DNA sequence: TGTGCCAGCAGCAGGTTGGACAGGGGATCACCCCTCCACTTT. It encodes CASSRLDRGSPLHF.

This clone was seen once. The gene calls are TRBV6-6 and TRBJ1-1; TRBD1 is a possible D gene (6 bases). Germline V gene data show CDR1 as MNHNY and CDR2 as SVGAGI (reference sequence). The CDR3 runs to 15 residues. Trimming removed 6 bases from V and 2 bases from J, with 16 bases in between. The CDR3 coding sequence is TGTGCCAGCAGGTACCCGGGGGGGCAAAACACTGAAGCTTTCTTT. Translated, it gives CASRYPGGQNTEAFF.

V usage is TRBV7-3 and J usage is TRBJ2-3, with D maybe TRBD2 (6 bases). Germline values: CDR1 SGHTA, CDR2 FQGTGA. This CDR3 comprises 14 residues. The ends were cut back, 5 bases at V and 4 bases at J, with 13 bases in the middle. The CDR3 DNA reads TGTGCCAGCAGCCTCGGAGGAGGGGCAGATACGCAGTATTTT. It translates to CASSLGGGADTQYF.

CDR3 protein: CASSRDSGNPNSPLHF. For the CDR3, the DNA is TGTGCCAGCAGCCGGGACTCCGGGAACCCTAATTCACCCCTCCACTTT. The chain employs TRBV3-1 (or the pseudogene TRBV3-2) and TRBJ1-6; the D gene is possibly TRBD1 (5 bases). The CDR3 sequence is 16 residues long. Trimming took off 4 bases at V and 6 bases at J, with 16 bases between the two ends. Looked up from germline, CDR1 is LGHDT and CDR2 is YNNKEL (reference sequence).

The genes are TRBV12-3 or TRBV12-4 and TRBJ1-2; 7 bases align to TRBD1. V was pared by 4 bases and J by 4 bases, with 3 bases of the junction left unmatched. The CDR3 has 13 amino acids. CDR3 in amino acids: CASSWGTAYGYTF. CDR3 DNA sequence: TGTGCCAGCAGTTGGGGGACAGCCTATGGCTACACCTTC.

The chain links TRBV6-5 to TRBJ2-2; D is possibly TRBD2 (6 bases). CDR3 length equals 15 residues. V was clipped by 8 bases and J by 6 bases, with 19 bases between them. Germline V gene data show CDR1 as MNHEY and CDR2 as SVGAGI. The CDR3 sequence is CASWEDGSLSGELFF. In DNA, the CDR3 is TGTGCCAGCTGGGAGGACGGGTCCCTCTCCGGGGAGCTGTTTTTT.

The chain joins TRBV24-1 to TRBJ2-2, with 10 nucleotides matching TRBD1. Germline CDR1 and CDR2: KGHDR and SFDVKD. The CDR3 has 18 amino acids. Unmatched junction bases numbered 10, after V lost 4 bases and J lost 3 bases. Here the CDR3 reads CATSDPNAGTGDTGELFF. CDR3 nucleotide sequence: TGTGCCACCAGTGACCCAAACGCCGGGACAGGGGACACCGGGGAGCTGTTTTTT.

In the case of this clone: Other DNA sequences in this sample translate to the same CDR3. This sequence joins TRBV27 and TRBJ1-1, with a possible D match to TRBD1 (6 bases). The CDR3 contains 14 residues. The germline V and J ends were trimmed by 0 bases and 4 bases, with 9 bases remaining between them. In germline, CDR1 is MNHEY, CDR2 SMNVEV (reference sequence). CDR3 in amino acids: CASSLSRGSTEAFF. The CDR3 bases are TGTGCCAGCAGTTTATCGAGGGGGAGCACTGAAGCTTTCTTT.

A note on this clone: Other DNA sequences within the sample encode an identical CDR3. The chain is built from TRBV19 and TRBJ2-7; tentatively, D is TRBD1 or TRBD2 (6 bases each). V was cut by 3 bases and J by 1 base, with 13 bases left in between. Germline V gene lookup returns CDR1 LNHDA and CDR2 SQIVND (reference sequence). There are 15 residues in the CDR3. CDR3 protein: CASSIPTGTSYEQYF. The CDR3, as DNA: TGTGCCAGTAGTATCCCCACAGGGACTTCCTACGAGCAGTACTTC.

The chain joins TRBV18 to TRBJ1-5; D remains ambiguous. The CDR3 is 15 amino acids. The V gene lost 4 bases and the J gene lost 0 bases, with 10 bases spanning the gap. CDR1 KGHSH and CDR2 LQKENI come from the germline V gene. CDR3 sequence (DNA): TGTGCCAGCTCACGGGGATCCGATAGCAATCAGCCCCAGCATTTT. Protein sequence: CASSRGSDSNQPQHF.

V and J are TRBV27 and TRBJ2-3; 11 bases fit TRBD1. J was trimmed by 4 bases and V by 3 bases; bases with no gene match: 3. The CDR3 consists of 15 residues. The germline CDR1 and CDR2 sequences are MNHEY and SMNVEV (reference sequence). CDR3 sequence (DNA): TGTGCCAGCAGTTTCCGGGACAGGGGGTCAGATACGCAGTATTTT. This codes for CASSFRDRGSDTQYF.

The chain is built from TRBV3-1 (or the pseudogene TRBV3-2) and TRBJ2-5; D not resolved. Germline V gene sequence: CDR1 LGHDT, CDR2 YNNKEL (reference sequence). Deletions cut 1 base from V and 4 bases from J, with 10 bases between. The CDR3 consists of 14 residues. The CDR3 spells CASSQGLFRETQYF. CDR3 DNA sequence: TGTGCCAGCAGCCAAGGACTTTTTCGAGAGACCCAGTACTTC.

This clone was detected a few times. The chain carries TRBV9 and TRBJ2-7; D is possibly TRBD2 (6 bases). Trimming pared 2 bases from V and 11 bases from J, leaving 11 bases between. Germline V gene sequence: CDR1 SGDLS, CDR2 YYNGEE. The CDR3 spans 11 residues. The CDR3 DNA sequence: TGTGCCAGCAGCGTCGGAGGGGCCAAGTACTTC. It encodes CASSVGGAKYF.

The rearrangement uses TRBV19 and TRBJ2-1; maybe TRBD2 (5 bases). CDR3 size: 14 residues. V lost 1 base, J lost 8 bases, and 12 bases lay in between. Germline V gives CDR1 LNHDA, CDR2 SQIVND (reference sequence). The CDR3 reads CASSIGLPGDEQFF. In nucleotides, the CDR3 is TGTGCCAGTAGTATAGGGCTCCCCGGGGATGAGCAGTTCTTC.

The chain is built from TRBV2 and TRBJ1-3; weak D call: TRBD1 (6 bases). The V end lost 4 bases, the J end lost 0 bases, and 16 bases lay between the germline ends. From germline, CDR1 is SNHLY and CDR2 FYNNEI. The CDR3 length is 17 residues. CDR3 loop: CASSVVRGVFSGNTIYF. The CDR3 nucleotides read TGTGCCAGCAGTGTTGTCAGGGGCGTATTCTCTGGAAACACCATATATTTT.

The chain combines TRBV2 with TRBJ2-2, with 9 nucleotides matching TRBD1. Germline values: CDR1 SNHLY, CDR2 FYNNEI. V dropped 6 bases and J dropped 4; count of bases not matched to a gene: 9. The CDR3 is 16 residues long. The CDR3 DNA is TGTGCCAGCAGGGCTGGACAGGGGTTGGGCACCGGGGAGCTGTTTTTT. This sequence encodes CASRAGQGLGTGELFF.

This clone has only one observation. The rearrangement links TRBV7-2 to TRBJ2-3; 16 bases map to TRBD2. V lost 5 bases, J lost 4 bases, and 3 bases stayed unmatched. CDR1 is SGHTA, CDR2 FQGNSA, per germline. The CDR3 covers 16 residues. This chain's CDR3 is CASSTGLAGGPDTQYF. DNA for the CDR3: TGTGCCAGCAGCACGGGACTAGCGGGGGGGCCAGATACGCAGTATTTT.

This clone appeared once. Additional DNA sequences in this sample encode the identical CDR3. CDR3 in DNA: TGTGCCAGCAGCTTAGTAAGCGAAAAACTGTTTTTT. This encodes CASSLVSEKLFF. The J gene is TRBJ1-4, the V gene TRBV11-2, with D uncertain. CDR3 length equals 12 residues. CDR1 is SGHAT, CDR2 FQNNGV, per germline. The ends were cut back, 1 base at V and 8 bases at J, with 5 bases in the middle.

V usage is TRBV5-1 and J usage is TRBJ2-2, with D possibly TRBD2 on 5 matching bases. V shed 3 bases and J shed 5 bases, with 17 bases lying between them. Germline V gene data show CDR1 as SGHRS and CDR2 as YFSETQ. CDR3 length: 16 amino acids. For the CDR3, the DNA is TGCGCCAGCAGCTCATATTTTCAGACGGGGACCGGGGAGCTGTTTTTT. Translated, it gives CASSSYFQTGTGELFF. The variable domain in full, with the rest retrieved from reference TRBV5-1 and TRBJ2-2, is KAGVTQTPRYLIKTRGQQVTLSCSPISGHRSVSWYQQTPGQGLQFLFEYFSETQRNKGNFPGRFSGRQFSNSRSEMNVSTLELGDSALYLCASSSYFQTGTGELFFGEGSRLTVL.

V is TRBV28 and J is TRBJ1-2; 7 bases align to TRBD1. The CDR3 has 15 residues. V trimming: 4 bases; J trimming: 4 bases; junction bases outside the gene matches: 9. CDR1 MDHEN and CDR2 SYDVKM come from the germline V gene. This CDR3 is CASSYPGGESYGYTF. The CDR3 nucleotides read TGTGCCAGCAGTTACCCAGGGGGTGAGAGCTATGGCTACACCTTC.

The genes are TRBV10-2 and TRBJ1-1, with a tentative D call TRBD1 (5 bases). V was pared by 6 bases and J by 1 base, with 9 bases between. This CDR3 spans 13 amino acids. CDR1 and CDR2 (germline): WSHSY, SAAADI. This CDR3 is CASSPTGNTEAFF. Here the CDR3 DNA reads TGCGCCAGCAGCCCTACAGGGAACACTGAAGCTTTCTTT.